This passage covers 12 T cell receptor beta chains from one sample sequenced in a study of monozygotic twins with inflammatory bowel disease. TCRdb re-called the 5' RACE reads; one entry per CDR3 protein, DNA not given. In all, the sample yields just over 300,000 distinct CDR3 sequences. Sequenced material: blood. The source of these receptors is a human donor with ulcerative colitis or Crohn's disease, or a healthy co-twin of an affected twin (not recorded which).

This CDR3 reads CASSLKGVYNEQFF. The chain is built from TRBV7-2 and TRBJ2-1; the D call from TCRdb, TRBD1, cannot be confirmed without DNA. CDR1 SGHTA and CDR2 FQGNSA come from the germline V gene. The CDR3 is 14 residues long.

The chain has TRBV5-6 and TRBJ1-1; as DNA is missing, the TRBD1 call by TCRdb cannot be tested. The length of the CDR3 is 15 residues. In germline, CDR1 is SGHDT, CDR2 YYEEEE. The CDR3 protein is CASSGWDRQNTEAFF.

This chain uses TRBV7-2 with TRBJ2-1; the TCRdb D gene call, TRBD1, has no DNA to confirm it. From germline, CDR1 is SGHTA and CDR2 FQGNSA. This CDR3 has 12 amino acids. The CDR3 reads CASSPGTAYQFF.

The chain joins TRBV24-1 to TRBJ1-2. This CDR3 has 15 residues. The V gene's germline CDR1 is KGHDR and CDR2 SFDVKD. The CDR3 spells CATSDFKGGIDGYTF.

The V and J genes are TRBV12-3 or TRBV12-4 and TRBJ2-5; TCRdb names TRBD2, which stays unverified in the absence of DNA. This CDR3 is built from 14 residues. CDR3 in amino acids: CASRPLTESETQYF.

The chain uses TRBV7-2 and TRBJ1-5. The CDR3 consists of 14 residues. Germline V lookup: CDR1 SGHTA, CDR2 FQGNSA. The CDR3 sequence: CASKEGASNQPQHF.

The gene calls are TRBV6-1 and TRBJ1-1; TCRdb's D gene call, TRBD1, goes unchecked for lack of DNA. CDR1 is MNHNS, CDR2 SASEGT, per germline. The CDR3 covers 14 residues. CDR3 sequence: CASSQTGWRTEAFF.

The V call is TRBV10-3, the J call TRBJ2-7; there is no DNA to check the TCRdb D call of TRBD2. Germline CDR1 and CDR2: ENHRY and SYGVKD. CDR3 size: 16 residues. CDR3 in amino acids: CAISESESSGRDRQYF.

CDR3 in amino acids: CASSLMGEQYF. The chain joins TRBV7-9 to TRBJ2-7. The CDR3 is 11 amino acids. Germline lookup yields CDR1 SEHNR and CDR2 FQNEAQ (reference sequence). The full variable domain, rest sourced from reference TRBV7-9 and TRBJ2-7, is DTGVSQNPRHKITKRGQNVTFRCDPISEHNRLYWYRQTLGQGPEFLTYFQNEAQLEKSRLLSDRFSAERPKGSFSTLEIQRTEQGDSAMYLCASSLMGEQYFGPGTRLTVT.

J is TRBJ1-5 and V is TRBV5-1; the D gene TCRdb calls, TRBD1, cannot be checked with no DNA. This CDR3 comprises 15 residues. The germline CDR1 and CDR2 sequences are SGHRS and YFSETQ. The CDR3 reads CASSKGAGMGQPQHF.

The CDR3 reads CASSFLNRDGNTIYF. The chain links TRBV28 to TRBJ1-3; TCRdb's D gene call, TRBD1, goes unchecked for lack of DNA. The CDR3 is made up of 15 amino acids. Germline V gives CDR1 MDHEN, CDR2 SYDVKM.

The V gene is TRBV3-1, the J gene TRBJ1-2; TCRdb's assignment of TRBD1 cannot be checked, as there is no DNA. Germline V gene sequence: CDR1 LGHDT, CDR2 YNNKEL (reference sequence). The CDR3 consists of 13 residues. The CDR3 region is CASSQAGGVGYTF.